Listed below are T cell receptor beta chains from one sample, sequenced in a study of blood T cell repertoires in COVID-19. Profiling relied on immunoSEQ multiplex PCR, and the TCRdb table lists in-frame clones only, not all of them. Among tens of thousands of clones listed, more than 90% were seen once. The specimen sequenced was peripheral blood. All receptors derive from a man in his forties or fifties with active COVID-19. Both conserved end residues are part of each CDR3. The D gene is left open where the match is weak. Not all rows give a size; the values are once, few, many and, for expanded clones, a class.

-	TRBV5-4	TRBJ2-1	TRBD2	TGTGCCAGCAGCCCCCGGACTAGCGTGGGTTACAATGAGCAGTTCTTC	CASSPRTSVGYNEQFF
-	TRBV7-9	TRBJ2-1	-	TGTGCCAGCAGCTTAGCGCAGGGTGTGGTCTTC	CASSLAQGVVF
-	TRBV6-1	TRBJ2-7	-	TGTGCCAGCAGTGAAGGCAGGAACGAGCAGTACTTC	CASSEGRNEQYF
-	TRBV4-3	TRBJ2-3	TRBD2	TGCGCCAGCAGCTCCTCTCCTCCCGGGGGGGGAGCAGATACGCAGTATTTT	CASSSSPPGGGADTQYF
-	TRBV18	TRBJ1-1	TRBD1	TGTGCCAGCTCTAAGACAGGGGAGAACACTGAAGCTTTCTTT	CASSKTGENTEAFF
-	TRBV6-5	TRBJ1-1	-	TGTGCCAGCAGTTACAGGGGGGGCAGCTCTGAAGCTTTCTTT	CASSYRGGSSEAFF
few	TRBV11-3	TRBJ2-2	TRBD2	TGTGCCAGCAGCATTAGCGGGGCGAACACCGGGGAGCTGTTTTTT	CASSISGANTGELFF
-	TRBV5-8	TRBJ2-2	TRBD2	TGTGCCAGCAGCCGGGGACTAGCGGGAGTTTTTGGGGAGCTGTTTTTT	CASSRGLAGVFGELFF
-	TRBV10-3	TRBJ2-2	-	TGTGCCATCAGGGGGAGGACGAACACCGGGGAGCTGTTTTTT	CAIRGRTNTGELFF
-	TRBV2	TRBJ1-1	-	TGTGCCAGCAAGCAGGGGTTGAACACTGAAGCTTTCTTT	CASKQGLNTEAFF
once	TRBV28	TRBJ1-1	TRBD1	TGTGCCAGCAGTTTCGGGACAGCGATAGAGAACACTGAAGCTTTCTTT	CASSFGTAIENTEAFF
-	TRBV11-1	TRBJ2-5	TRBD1	TGTGCCAGCAGCCGTACAGGGGGCCTACAAGAGACCCAGTACTTC	CASSRTGGLQETQYF
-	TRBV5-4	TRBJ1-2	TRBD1	TGTGCCAGCAGCTCGTGGGACAGGGGAGACCACTATGGCTACACCTTC	CASSSWDRGDHYGYTF
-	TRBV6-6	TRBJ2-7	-	TGTGCCAGCAGAGGGACAGGGACGGGGGGGGGCTACGAGCAGTACTTC	CASRGTGTGGGYEQYF
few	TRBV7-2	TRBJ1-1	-	TGTGCCAGCAGCTACCGCGGCAACACTGAAGCTTTCTTT	CASSYRGNTEAFF
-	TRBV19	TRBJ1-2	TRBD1	TGTGCCAGTAGTATAGCTTTGACAGGGAAAACCAACTATGGCTACACCTTC	CASSIALTGKTNYGYTF
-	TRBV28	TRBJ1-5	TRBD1	TGTGCCAGCAGTTCCGCATGGGGGACAGAAGGGACCTATAGCAATCAGCCCCAGCATTTT	CASSSAWGTEGTYSNQPQHF
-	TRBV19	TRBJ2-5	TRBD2	TGTGCCAGTAGTATAAGGACTAGCGGAGGAAAAGAGACCCAGTACTTC	CASSIRTSGGKETQYF
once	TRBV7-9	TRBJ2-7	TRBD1	TGTGCCAGCAGCCTAGCGGGACAGGGGGCGGACGAGCAGTACTTC	CASSLAGQGADEQYF
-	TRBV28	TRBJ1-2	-	TGTGCCAGCAGCCAGTATTACACAAGTAACGGCTACACCTTC	CASSQYYTSNGYTF
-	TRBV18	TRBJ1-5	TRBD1	TGTGCCAGCTCAGTCGACAGGGGAAATCAGCCCCAGCATTTT	CASSVDRGNQPQHF
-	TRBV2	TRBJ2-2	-	TGTGCCAGCAGTGAAGTCACCGCAGCGAACACCGGGGAGCTGTTTTTT	CASSEVTAANTGELFF
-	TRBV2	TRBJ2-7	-	TGTGCCAGCAGTGAAGTGATCGCTGTCAGCTCCTACGAGCAGTACTTC	CASSEVIAVSSYEQYF